One and the same sample provided the 9 T cell receptor beta chains below, sequenced in a study of cytomegalovirus exposure and HLA in healthy donors (dated by TCRdb to 2016 to 2017). Libraries were made using the immunoSEQ multiplex PCR assay. For the multiplex PCR, a mixture combining 60 forward primers for TCR Vbeta segments and 13 reverse primers for TCR Jbeta segments was used. In TCRdb, the immuneACCESS table is reduced to in-frame sequences with V and J assigned. These tables do not hold every clone; where another copy was compared, an unresolved V gene accounts for under half, and the others remain unexplained. Within this sample are about 38,000 clones, with roughly 88% of them counted one time only. About an eighth of the sample comes from the top ten. Sequenced input: PBMCs. The receptors here all came from a woman between 40 and 50 years old in good health and CMV-seropositive.

The chain combines TRBV7-9 with TRBJ1-2; 7 nucleotides align to TRBD1. This CDR3 is built from 12 residues. V was clipped by 5 bases and J by 8 bases; unmatched bases: 5. Germline values: CDR1 SEHNR, CDR2 FQNEAQ (reference sequence). The CDR3 sequence is CASSPPGGGYTF. The CDR3 DNA sequence: TGTGCCAGCAGCCCACCAGGGGGGGGCTACACCTTC. The complete variable domain, with remaining parts taken from reference TRBV7-9 and TRBJ1-2, reads DTGVSQNPRHKITKRGQNVTFRCDPISEHNRLYWYRQTLGQGPEFLTYFQNEAQLEKSRLLSDRFSAERPKGSFSTLEIQRTEQGDSAMYLCASSPPGGGYTFGSGTRLTVV.

The chain has TRBV18 and TRBJ1-1; 7 nucleotides agree with TRBD1. The CDR3 length is 13 residues. Trimming cost V 5 bases and J 3 bases; bases outside gene matches: 3. Germline V gives CDR1 KGHSH, CDR2 LQKENI. The CDR3 DNA is TGTGCCAGCTCAGCCGACAGGGACACTGAAGCTTTCTTT. The encoded protein is CASSADRDTEAFF.

The chain carries TRBV6-4 and TRBJ1-6, with D hard to call. The V gene lost 0 bases and the J gene lost 9 bases, with 6 bases spanning the gap. The CDR3 runs 13 residues. Germline V lookup: CDR1 MRHNA, CDR2 SNTAGT. CDR3 loop: CASSDSEGSPLHF. CDR3 sequence (DNA): TGTGCCAGCAGTGACTCTGAGGGTTCACCCCTCCACTTT.

This chain uses TRBV18 with TRBJ2-7, with 9 bases that match TRBD1. J was trimmed by 5 bases and V by 3 bases; bases with no gene match: 5. The CDR3 runs to 14 residues. Germline V gives CDR1 KGHSH, CDR2 LQKENI. The CDR3 protein is CASSPGQGIHEQYF. Here the CDR3 DNA reads TGTGCCAGCTCACCGGGACAGGGAATCCACGAGCAGTACTTC.

The genes are TRBV7-2 and TRBJ1-1, with 8 bases lining up with TRBD1. CDR1 SGHTA and CDR2 FQGNSA come from the germline V gene. The CDR3 loop spans 13 amino acids. Germline trimming cut 4 bases from V and 4 bases from J; bases unmatched to any gene: 2. CDR3 sequence reads: CASSSGQGTEAFF. CDR3 in DNA: TGTGCCAGCAGCTCAGGACAGGGCACTGAAGCTTTCTTT.

The chain recombines TRBV25-1 with TRBJ2-2; D is perhaps TRBD1 (5 bases). V gave up 6 bases and J gave up 5 bases, with 13 bases separating them. CDR1 and CDR2 from the germline V gene are MGHDK and SYGVNS. This CDR3 comprises 14 residues. In nucleotides, the CDR3 is TGTGCCAGCAGGGACATTGGGGCGACCGGGGAGCTGTTTTTT. Translating gives CASRDIGATGELFF.

V is TRBV6-5 and J is TRBJ1-1; TRBD1 agrees at 7 bases. J was trimmed by 11 bases and V by 6 bases; bases with no gene match: 6. Germline V CDR1 and CDR2: MNHEY, SVGAGI. This CDR3 comprises 11 residues. The CDR3 reads CASSLDRFAFF. For the CDR3, the DNA is TGTGCCAGCAGCTTGGACAGGTTTGCTTTCTTT.

V is TRBV7-2 and J is TRBJ2-2; D is possibly TRBD1 (6 bases). Germline loops: CDR1 SGHTA, CDR2 FQGNSA. V gave up 7 bases and J gave up 4 bases, with 13 bases separating them. The CDR3 totals 14 residues. The CDR3 sequence is CASTDQGRTGELFF. CDR3 DNA sequence: TGTGCCAGCACCGACCAGGGGCGCACCGGGGAGCTGTTTTTT.

V usage is TRBV4-2 and J usage is TRBJ1-2; TRBD1 aligns across 7 bases. The trim removed 1 base at V and 3 bases at J, leaving 5 bases unmatched. The length of the CDR3 is 15 residues. Germline V gives CDR1 LGHNA, CDR2 YNFKEQ. The CDR3 nucleotides are TGTGCCAGCAGCCAAGGACAGGGAGGATACTATGGCTACACCTTC. Translating gives CASSQGQGGYYGYTF.